This entry concerns a single T cell receptor (beta chain). The data were taken from a study of blood T cell repertoires in COVID-19. Study as a whole: Samples of COVID-19 (acute and convalescent) were obtained from the United States, Italy and Spain. T cells, B-cell-depleted T cells, or PBMCs supplied cDNA or gDNA.

Libraries were prepared by immunoSEQ multiplex PCR; TCRdb keeps only in-frame clonotypes and omits some of them. Altogether tens of thousands of clones are present, about four fifths being singletons, with the ten largest covering approximately 9.4%. What was sequenced was peripheral blood. The clonotype originates from a man at least 80 years old with active COVID-19.

The CDR3 bases are TGTGCCAGCTCACCACCGCAGGGACTAGCGGGGATCTCCTACGAGCAGTACTTC. This gives the protein CASSPPQGLAGISYEQYF. The V gene is TRBV18, the J gene TRBJ2-7; TRBD2 agrees at 13 bases. Germline CDR1 reads KGHSH; CDR2 reads LQKENI. Trimming removed 0 bases from V and 0 bases from J; junction bases left unmatched: 5. The CDR3 extends over 18 amino acids.